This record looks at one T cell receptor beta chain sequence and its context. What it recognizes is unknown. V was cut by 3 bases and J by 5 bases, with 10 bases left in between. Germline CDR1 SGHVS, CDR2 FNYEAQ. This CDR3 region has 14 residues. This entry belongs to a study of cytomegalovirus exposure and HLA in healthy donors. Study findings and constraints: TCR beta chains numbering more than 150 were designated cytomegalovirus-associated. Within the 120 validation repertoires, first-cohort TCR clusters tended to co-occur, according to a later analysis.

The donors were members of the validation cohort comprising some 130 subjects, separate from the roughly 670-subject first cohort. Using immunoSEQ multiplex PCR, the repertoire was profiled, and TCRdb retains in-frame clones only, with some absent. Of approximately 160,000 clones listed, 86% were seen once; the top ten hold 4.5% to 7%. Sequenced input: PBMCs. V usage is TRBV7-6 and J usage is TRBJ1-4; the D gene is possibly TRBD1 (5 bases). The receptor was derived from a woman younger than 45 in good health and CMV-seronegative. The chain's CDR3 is CASSLTVGNEKLFF. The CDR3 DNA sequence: TGTGCCAGCAGCTTGACAGTGGGGAATGAAAAACTGTTTTTT. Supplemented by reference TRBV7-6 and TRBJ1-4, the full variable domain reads GAGVSQSPRYKVTKRGQDVALRCDPISGHVSLYWYRQALGQGPEFLTYFNYEAQQDKSGLPNDRFSAERPEGSISTLTIQRTEQRDSAMYRCASSLTVGNEKLFFGSGTQLSVL.